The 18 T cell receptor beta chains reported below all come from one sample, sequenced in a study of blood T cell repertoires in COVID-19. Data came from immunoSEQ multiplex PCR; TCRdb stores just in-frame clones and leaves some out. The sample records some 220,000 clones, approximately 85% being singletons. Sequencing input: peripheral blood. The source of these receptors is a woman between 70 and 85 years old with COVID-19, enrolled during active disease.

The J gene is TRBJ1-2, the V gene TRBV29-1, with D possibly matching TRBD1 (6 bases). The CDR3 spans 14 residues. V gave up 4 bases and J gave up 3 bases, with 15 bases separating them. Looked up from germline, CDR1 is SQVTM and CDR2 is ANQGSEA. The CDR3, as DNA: TGCAGCGTTGGGACAGATTTGAGTTACTATGGCTACACCTTC. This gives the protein CSVGTDLSYYGYTF.

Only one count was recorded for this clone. The CDR3 bases are TGTGCCAGCAGCCAAGAAGTCCGGGTGGACACCGGGGAGCTGTTTTTT. Protein product: CASSQEVRVDTGELFF. V is TRBV4-2 and J is TRBJ2-2; D call uncertain. V was clipped by 0 bases and J by 3 bases, with 11 bases between them. CDR3 size: 16 residues. CDR1 LGHNA and CDR2 YNFKEQ come from the germline V gene.

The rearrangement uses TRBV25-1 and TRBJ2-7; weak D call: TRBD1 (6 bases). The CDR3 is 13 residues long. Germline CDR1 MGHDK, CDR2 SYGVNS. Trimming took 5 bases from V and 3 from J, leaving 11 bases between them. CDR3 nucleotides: TGTGCCAGCAGTTACCGGGACAACTACGAGCAGTACTTC. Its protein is CASSYRDNYEQYF.

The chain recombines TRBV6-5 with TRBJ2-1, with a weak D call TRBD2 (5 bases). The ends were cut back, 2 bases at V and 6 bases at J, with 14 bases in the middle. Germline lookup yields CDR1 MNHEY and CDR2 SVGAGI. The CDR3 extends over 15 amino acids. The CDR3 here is CASSYPADFLNEQFF. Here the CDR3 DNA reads TGTGCCAGCAGTTACCCGGCGGACTTTCTCAATGAGCAGTTCTTC.

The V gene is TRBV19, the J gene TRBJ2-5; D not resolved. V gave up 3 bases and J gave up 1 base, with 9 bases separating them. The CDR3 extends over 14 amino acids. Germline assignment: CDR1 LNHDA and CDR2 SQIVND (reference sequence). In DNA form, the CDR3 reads TGTGCCAGTAGTATCGCCGCGTCCCAAGAGACCCAGTACTTC. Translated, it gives CASSIAASQETQYF.

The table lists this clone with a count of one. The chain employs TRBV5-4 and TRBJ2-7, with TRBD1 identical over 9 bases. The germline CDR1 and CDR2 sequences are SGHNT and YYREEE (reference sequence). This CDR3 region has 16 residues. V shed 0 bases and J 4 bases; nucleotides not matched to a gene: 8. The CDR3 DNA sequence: TGTGCCAGCAGCTTGGTCCCGGGACAGGGTAGATACGAGCAGTACTTC. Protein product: CASSLVPGQGRYEQYF. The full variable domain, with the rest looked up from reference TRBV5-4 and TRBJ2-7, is ETGVTQSPTHLIKTRGQQVTLRCSSQSGHNTVSWYQQALGQGPQFIFQYYREEENGRGNFPPRFSGLQFPNYSSELNVNALELDDSALYLCASSLVPGQGRYEQYFGPGTRLTVT.

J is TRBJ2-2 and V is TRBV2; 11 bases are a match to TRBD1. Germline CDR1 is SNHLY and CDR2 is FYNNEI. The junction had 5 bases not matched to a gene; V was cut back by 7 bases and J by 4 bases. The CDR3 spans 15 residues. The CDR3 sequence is CASKPGTGGTGELFF. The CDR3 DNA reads TGTGCCAGCAAACCCGGGACAGGGGGCACCGGGGAGCTGTTTTTT.

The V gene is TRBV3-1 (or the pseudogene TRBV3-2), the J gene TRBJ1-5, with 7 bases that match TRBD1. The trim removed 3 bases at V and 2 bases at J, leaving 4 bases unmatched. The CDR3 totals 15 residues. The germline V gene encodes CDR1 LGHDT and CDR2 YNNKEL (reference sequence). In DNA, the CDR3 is TGTGCCAGCAGCCAGTCTACAGGGGGCAATCAGCCCCAGCATTTT. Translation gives CASSQSTGGNQPQHF.

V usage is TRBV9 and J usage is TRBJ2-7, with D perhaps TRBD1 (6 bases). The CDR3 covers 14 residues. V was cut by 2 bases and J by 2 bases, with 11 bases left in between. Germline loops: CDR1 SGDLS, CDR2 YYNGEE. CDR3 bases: TGTGCCAGCAGCGTCCGGGACATTCCCTACGAGCAGTACTTC. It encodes CASSVRDIPYEQYF.

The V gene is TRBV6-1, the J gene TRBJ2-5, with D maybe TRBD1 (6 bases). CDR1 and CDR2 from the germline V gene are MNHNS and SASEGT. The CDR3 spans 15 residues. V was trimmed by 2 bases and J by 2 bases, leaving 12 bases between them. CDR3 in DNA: TGTGCCAGCAGTGAATTGGGGGCTCGGCAAGAGACCCAGTACTTC. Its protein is CASSELGARQETQYF.

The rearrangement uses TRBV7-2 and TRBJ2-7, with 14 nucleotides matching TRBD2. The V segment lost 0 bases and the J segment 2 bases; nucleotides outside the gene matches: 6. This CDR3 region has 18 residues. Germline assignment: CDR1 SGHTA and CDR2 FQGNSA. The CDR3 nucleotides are TGTGCCAGCAGCTTAGCAGCCCGGGGACTAGCGGGGGCCTACGAGCAGTACTTC. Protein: CASSLAARGLAGAYEQYF.

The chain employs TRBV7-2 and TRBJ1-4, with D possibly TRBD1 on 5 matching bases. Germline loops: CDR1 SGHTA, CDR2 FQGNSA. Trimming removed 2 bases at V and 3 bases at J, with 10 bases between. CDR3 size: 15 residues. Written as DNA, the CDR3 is TGTGCCAGCAGCTTACAGGGCCCCGCTAATGAAAAACTGTTTTTT. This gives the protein CASSLQGPANEKLFF. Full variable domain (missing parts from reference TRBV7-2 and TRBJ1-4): GAGVSQSPSNKVTEKGKDVELRCDPISGHTALYWYRQSLGQGLEFLIYFQGNSAPDKSGLPSDRFSAERTGGSVSTLTIQRTQQEDSAVYLCASSLQGPANEKLFFGSGTQLSVL.

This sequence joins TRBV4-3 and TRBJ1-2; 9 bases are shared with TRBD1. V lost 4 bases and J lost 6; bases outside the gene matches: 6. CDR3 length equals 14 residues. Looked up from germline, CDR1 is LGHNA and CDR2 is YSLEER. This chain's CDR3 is CASSRRTGENGYTF. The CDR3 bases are TGCGCCAGCAGCCGCCGGACAGGGGAGAATGGCTACACCTTC.

The CDR3 loop is CASSPPGQGSPLHF. CDR3 coding DNA: TGTGCCAGCTCACCACCGGGACAGGGGTCACCCCTCCACTTT. The J gene is TRBJ1-6, the V gene TRBV18; TRBD1 aligns across 10 bases. Per the germline V gene, CDR1 is KGHSH and CDR2 is LQKENI. V lost 0 bases, J lost 10 bases, and 0 bases stayed unmatched. This CDR3 region has 14 residues.

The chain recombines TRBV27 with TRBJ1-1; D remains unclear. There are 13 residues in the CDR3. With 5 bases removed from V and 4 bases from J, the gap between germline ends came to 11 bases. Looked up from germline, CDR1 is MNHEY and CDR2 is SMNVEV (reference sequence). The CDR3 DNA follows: TGTGCCAGCAGTCCCTTCTATCTCACTGAAGCTTTCTTT. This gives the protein CASSPFYLTEAFF.

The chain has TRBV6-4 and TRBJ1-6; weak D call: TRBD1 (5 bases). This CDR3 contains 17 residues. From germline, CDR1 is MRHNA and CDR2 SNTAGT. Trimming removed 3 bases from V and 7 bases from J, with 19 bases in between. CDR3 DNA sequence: TGTGCCAGCAGTGAAGGAACAAGACAGATTCTGAATTCACCCCTCCACTTT. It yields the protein CASSEGTRQILNSPLHF.

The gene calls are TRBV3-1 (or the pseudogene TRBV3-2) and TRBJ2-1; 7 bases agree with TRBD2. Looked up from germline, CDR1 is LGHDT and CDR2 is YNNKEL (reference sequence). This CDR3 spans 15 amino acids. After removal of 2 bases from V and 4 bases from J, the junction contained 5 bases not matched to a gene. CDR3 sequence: CASSQTGGTYNEQFF. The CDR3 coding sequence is TGTGCCAGCAGCCAAACCGGGGGGACGTACAATGAGCAGTTCTTC.

The CDR3 region is CASSSGQTEAFF. For the CDR3, the DNA is TGTGCCAGCAGCTCTGGACAGACTGAAGCTTTCTTT. This chain connects TRBV7-2 to TRBJ1-1, with D possibly TRBD1 on 6 matching bases. The CDR3 has 12 amino acids. Trimming cost V 4 bases and J 5 bases, with 8 bases left between them. CDR1 SGHTA and CDR2 FQGNSA come from the germline V gene.